Given below is one TCR beta chain in context. The antigen remains undetermined. Germline values: CDR1 SQVTM, CDR2 ANQGSEA. V dropped 1 base and J dropped 4; count of bases not matched to a gene: 15. The CDR3 has 17 amino acids. This record comes from a study of cytomegalovirus exposure and HLA in healthy donors. Regarding the study as a whole: Diagnosis of cytomegalovirus status made by the classifier reportedly showed high specificity and sensitivity.

Researchers ran the PCR with 60 Vbeta and 13 Jbeta primers. TCRdb keeps only in-frame clones here, not all; method: immunoSEQ multiplex PCR. This sample has about 160,000 clones, with roughly 80% found just once. The chain recombines TRBV29-1 with TRBJ1-2, with TRBD1 matching 7 bases. The origin of this receptor is a man aged 40-55 years in good health and CMV-seronegative. The specimen sequenced was PBMCs. For the CDR3, the DNA is TGCAGCGTTGAAGCCTATGGTGGGACAGAAAAGTTCTATGGCTACACCTTC. Its translation: CSVEAYGGTEKFYGYTF.